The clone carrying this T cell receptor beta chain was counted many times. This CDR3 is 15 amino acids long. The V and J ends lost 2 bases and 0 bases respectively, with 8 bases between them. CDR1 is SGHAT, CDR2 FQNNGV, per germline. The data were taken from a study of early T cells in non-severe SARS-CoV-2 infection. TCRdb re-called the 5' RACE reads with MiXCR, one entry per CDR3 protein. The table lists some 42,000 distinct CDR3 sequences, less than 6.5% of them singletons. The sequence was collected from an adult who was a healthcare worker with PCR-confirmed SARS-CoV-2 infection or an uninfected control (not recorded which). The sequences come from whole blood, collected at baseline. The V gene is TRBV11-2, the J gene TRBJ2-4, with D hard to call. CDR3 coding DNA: TGTGCCAGCAGCTTAAGTACTCTAGCCAAAAACATTCAGTACTTC. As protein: CASSLSTLAKNIQYF.